The next 29 T cell receptor beta chains were all read from a single sample in a study of cytotoxic CD8 clonotypes in ibrutinib-treated CLL. Produced via immunoSEQ multiplex PCR; TCRdb's table is partial and in-frame only. The table lists 35,000 or so clones, 71% of them singletons. The starting material was PBMCs, obtained at disease progression, from a patient treated with ibrutinib. These receptors were collected from a human donor with chronic lymphocytic leukemia.

The chain joins TRBV9 to TRBJ2-7; a possible D gene is TRBD2 (6 bases). This CDR3 has 14 amino acids. V lost 0 bases, J lost 7 bases, and 14 bases lay in between. Germline V CDR1 and CDR2: SGDLS, YYNGEE. The DNA for the CDR3 is TGTGCCAGCAGCGTAGCTCTCAGGAGCGGGGAGCAGTACTTC. Translating gives CASSVALRSGEQYF.

The sample holds a few counts of this clone. This chain connects TRBV7-2 to TRBJ2-3; 7 positions match TRBD2. The V gene's germline CDR1 is SGHTA and CDR2 FQGNSA. CDR3 length: 14 amino acids. The junction had 5 bases not matched to a gene; V was cut back by 2 bases and J by 6 bases. The CDR3 DNA reads TGTGCCAGCAGCTTAACCAGCGGGGTTGATACGCAGTATTTT. Residues: CASSLTSGVDTQYF.

The chain carries TRBV27 and TRBJ2-3; D not certain. Trimming removed 9 bases from V and 0 bases from J, with 16 bases in between. Germline lookup yields CDR1 MNHEY and CDR2 SMNVEV (reference sequence). The CDR3 spans 15 residues. CDR3 residues: CASFKDLFSTDTQYF. The CDR3 region has the DNA TGTGCCAGTTTTAAGGACCTTTTTAGCACAGATACGCAGTATTTT.

This clone is judged medium-sized. The chain recombines TRBV11-2 with TRBJ2-7; D unclear. V was cut by 5 bases and J by 7 bases, with 12 bases left in between. This CDR3 region has 12 residues. The germline V gene encodes CDR1 SGHAT and CDR2 FQNNGV. CDR3 amino acids: CASSPAVEEQYF. For the CDR3, the DNA is TGTGCCAGCAGCCCGGCGGTGGAAGAGCAGTACTTC.

This clone turned up a few times. The chain uses TRBV6-5 and TRBJ2-7; 7 bases are a match to TRBD2. After removal of 10 bases from V and 2 bases from J, the junction contained 8 bases not matched to a gene. This CDR3 comprises 13 residues. Germline V gene sequence: CDR1 MNHEY, CDR2 SVGAGI. The CDR3 region is CANRREFPYEQYF. CDR3 DNA sequence: TGTGCCAACAGGCGGGAGTTCCCCTACGAGCAGTACTTC.

This clone was counted a single time. The chain uses TRBV6-4 and TRBJ1-2; D might be TRBD1 (5 bases). The V end was cut by 4 bases, the J end by 0 bases, with 12 bases between. The CDR3 runs to 15 residues. Germline values: CDR1 MRHNA, CDR2 SNTAGT. CDR3 residues: CASSGIVGANYGYTF. The CDR3 DNA is TGTGCCAGCAGTGGGATCGTAGGGGCTAACTATGGCTACACCTTC.

This clone was observed a handful of times. The chain recombines TRBV2 with TRBJ1-4, with D perhaps matching TRBD1 (5 bases). This CDR3 contains 16 residues. The V gene's germline CDR1 is SNHLY and CDR2 FYNNEI. Trimming stripped 5 bases from V and 7 bases from J, with 20 bases between. Here the CDR3 DNA reads TGTGCCAGCAGTCCCCTGTCCGGCAGGGAGAGTGAAAAACTGTTTTTT. This sequence encodes CASSPLSGRESEKLFF.

This chain uses TRBV7-6 with TRBJ2-2; TRBD1 matches at 9 bases. The CDR3 consists of 17 residues. Germline CDR1 is SGHVS and CDR2 is FNYEAQ. V trimming: 2 bases; J trimming: 7 bases; junction bases outside the gene matches: 11. The CDR3: CASSLYLQGASGGELFF. The CDR3 coding sequence is TGTGCCAGCAGCTTATACCTACAGGGGGCTAGTGGCGGGGAGCTGTTTTTT.

Notes on this clone: This CDR3 is also generated by other DNA sequences in the sample. The chain couples TRBV13 to TRBJ1-1; the D is unclear. From germline, CDR1 is PRHDT and CDR2 FYEKMQ (reference sequence). Trimming pared 1 base from V and 0 bases from J, leaving 3 bases between. The CDR3 extends over 13 amino acids. The chain's CDR3 is CASSLEVNTEAFF. The CDR3 DNA follows: TGTGCCAGCAGCTTAGAAGTGAACACTGAAGCTTTCTTT.

This clone was detected a few times. This chain joins TRBV14 and TRBJ2-3; D not resolved. Looked up from germline, CDR1 is SGHDN and CDR2 is FVKESK. The V end lost 2 bases, the J end lost 8 bases, and 11 bases lay between the germline ends. This CDR3 spans 13 amino acids. Here the CDR3 reads CASSQKLTGTQYF. In DNA, the CDR3 is TGTGCCAGCAGCCAAAAGCTGACTGGTACGCAGTATTTT.

This clone was counted a few times. The V gene is TRBV7-9, the J gene TRBJ1-2; D is unresolved. Germline V CDR1 and CDR2: SEHNR, FQNEAQ (reference sequence). The V end was cut by 2 bases, the J end by 8 bases, with 9 bases between. This CDR3 region has 12 residues. The CDR3 region has the DNA TGTGCCAGCAGCTTAAATTTCCAAGGCTACACCTTC. This gives the protein CASSLNFQGYTF.

This clone was detected only once. The rearrangement links TRBV7-2 to TRBJ2-2; D perhaps matches TRBD2 (6 bases). The V end was cut by 2 bases, the J end by 4 bases, with 11 bases between. The CDR3 has 15 amino acids. Germline CDR1 is SGHTA and CDR2 is FQGNSA. The CDR3 here is CASSLYAGSTGELFF. The CDR3 region has the DNA TGTGCCAGCAGCTTATATGCGGGGTCCACCGGGGAGCTGTTTTTT.

The J gene is TRBJ2-7, the V gene TRBV29-1; 15 nucleotides align to TRBD2. Germline trimming cut 6 bases from V and 0 bases from J; bases unmatched to any gene: 3. The CDR3 sequence is 15 residues long. Germline assignment: CDR1 SQVTM and CDR2 ANQGSEA. The CDR3 nucleotides are TGCAGCGTCATGGGACTAGCGGGGGGCTCCTACGAGCAGTACTTC. Encoded protein: CSVMGLAGGSYEQYF.

The rearrangement uses TRBV5-6 and TRBJ2-7; D is uncertain. This CDR3 spans 13 amino acids. CDR1 and CDR2 from the germline V gene are SGHDT and YYEEEE. Trimming left V 1 base short and J 5 bases short, with 10 bases between. The CDR3 nucleotides read TGTGCCAGCAGCTTGAACGGTTGGGACGAGCAGTACTTC. Translation: CASSLNGWDEQYF. Drawing the rest from reference TRBV5-6 and TRBJ2-7, the complete variable domain is DAGVTQSPTHLIKTRGQQVTLRCSPKSGHDTVSWYQQALGQGPQFIFQYYEEEERQRGNFPDRFSGHQFPNYSSELNVNALLLGDSALYLCASSLNGWDEQYFGPGTRLTVT.

This clone was counted between two and nine times. J is TRBJ2-1 and V is TRBV10-2; possibly TRBD1 for D (6 bases). The germline CDR1 and CDR2 sequences are WSHSY and SAAADI. The CDR3 has 13 residues. V gave up 6 bases and J gave up 9 bases, with 15 bases separating them. This CDR3 is CASSRAGVGEQFF. The CDR3 nucleotides are TGCGCCAGCAGCAGGGCAGGGGTCGGTGAGCAGTTCTTC.

The rearrangement joins TRBV4-1 to TRBJ2-7; D not resolved. CDR3 length: 15 residues. Germline V gene lookup returns CDR1 MGHRA and CDR2 YSYEKL. The V and J ends lost 3 bases and 3 bases respectively, with 15 bases between them. The chain's CDR3 is CASSHTMTTNYEQYF. In DNA, the CDR3 is TGCGCCAGCAGCCACACAATGACAACTAACTACGAGCAGTACTTC.

This sequence joins TRBV9 and TRBJ1-1, with a tentative D call TRBD1 (5 bases). This CDR3 has 12 amino acids. Germline CDR1 reads SGDLS; CDR2 reads YYNGEE. Between the trimmed V and J ends, which lost 4 bases and 6 bases, there was a span of 10 bases. CDR3 DNA sequence: TGTGCCAGCAGCTTTCAGGGCTCTGAAGCTTTCTTT. Translating it yields CASSFQGSEAFF.

The chain has TRBV6-1 and TRBJ1-4, with 8 bases lining up with TRBD1. Looked up from germline, CDR1 is MNHNS and CDR2 is SASEGT. V lost 4 bases to trimming and J lost 7 bases; unmatched junction nucleotides: 8. This CDR3 comprises 15 residues. The CDR3 loop reads CASSGLRGLSEKLFF. CDR3 coding DNA: TGTGCCAGCAGTGGGCTCAGGGGGCTAAGTGAAAAACTGTTTTTT.

V usage is TRBV11-2 and J usage is TRBJ1-5; D is unresolved. V was clipped by 1 base and J by 5 bases, with 12 bases between them. CDR3 length equals 15 residues. Germline CDR1 is SGHAT and CDR2 is FQNNGV. The CDR3 DNA follows: TGTGCCAGCAGCTTAGGCCCGGGCGGCCATCAGCCCCAGCATTTT. As protein: CASSLGPGGHQPQHF.

This clone was observed a handful of times. The V call is TRBV18, the J call TRBJ1-3; TRBD1 agrees at 8 bases. With V trimmed by 2 bases and J by 2 bases, 5 bases remained unmatched. CDR1 is KGHSH and CDR2 is LQKENI in the germline V gene. The CDR3 sequence is 16 residues long. The CDR3 is CASSPMDRVAGNTIYF. The DNA of the CDR3 is TGTGCCAGCTCACCAATGGACAGGGTTGCTGGAAACACCATATATTTT.

This chain links TRBV12-5 with TRBJ2-1; 11 bases line up with TRBD1. Trimming cost V 5 bases and J 7 bases; bases outside gene matches: 1. CDR3 length: 13 amino acids. The V gene's germline CDR1 is LGHNT and CDR2 FRNRAP. The CDR3 DNA reads TGTGCTAGTGGTGGGGACAGGGGGAATGAGCAGTTCTTC. Translated: CASGGDRGNEQFF.

The rearrangement uses TRBV4-1 and TRBJ2-1; D is undetermined. Germline lookup yields CDR1 MGHRA and CDR2 YSYEKL. The CDR3 spans 15 residues. The V and J ends lost 4 bases and 8 bases respectively, with 18 bases between them. The CDR3, as DNA: TGCGCCAGCAGCCCCGGACCGCCTAGACGCGATGAGCAGTTCTTC. This translates into CASSPGPPRRDEQFF.

V is TRBV29-1 and J is TRBJ2-3; no clear D. CDR3 length equals 13 residues. The germline V gene encodes CDR1 SQVTM and CDR2 ANQGSEA. V was cut by 4 bases and J by 0 bases, with 8 bases left in between. This chain's CDR3 is CSVVQASTDTQYF. In DNA, the CDR3 is TGCAGCGTTGTGCAGGCTAGCACAGATACGCAGTATTTT.

V and J are TRBV14 and TRBJ2-3; D gene uncertain. V was cut by 0 bases and J by 1 base, with 14 bases left in between. The CDR3 extends over 17 amino acids. CDR1 SGHDN and CDR2 FVKESK come from the germline V gene. CDR3: CASSQDHGWGGTDTQYF. CDR3 sequence (DNA): TGTGCCAGCAGCCAAGATCATGGCTGGGGTGGCACAGATACGCAGTATTTT.

The sample holds a few counts of this clone. The rearrangement joins TRBV7-6 to TRBJ2-2; 7 positions agree with TRBD1. Trimming removed 5 bases from V and 6 bases from J; junction bases left unmatched: 3. There are 13 residues in the CDR3. In germline, CDR1 is SGHVS, CDR2 FNYEAQ. Written as DNA, the CDR3 is TGTGCCAGCAGCACCGGGACAGCCGGGGAGCTGTTTTTT. Protein sequence: CASSTGTAGELFF.

The chain is built from TRBV27 and TRBJ1-1, with a weak D call TRBD1 (5 bases). The length of the CDR3 is 15 residues. Per the germline V gene, CDR1 is MNHEY and CDR2 is SMNVEV (reference sequence). V was cut by 3 bases and J by 10 bases, with 21 bases left in between. The CDR3 coding sequence is TGTGCCAGCAGTTTTCTCGGCACCCAGGGTAGGAGAGCTTTCTTT. Its translation is CASSFLGTQGRRAFF.

This clone has just a few counts. Other nucleotide sequences in the sample specify the same CDR3. This chain joins TRBV5-1 and TRBJ1-2; D might be TRBD1 (5 bases). The CDR3 has 14 amino acids. The germline V and J ends were trimmed by 0 bases and 2 bases, with 8 bases remaining between them. Looked up from germline, CDR1 is SGHRS and CDR2 is YFSETQ. CDR3 region: CASSLGGENYGYTF. The CDR3 coding sequence is TGCGCCAGCAGCTTGGGAGGGGAGAACTATGGCTACACCTTC.

The chain links TRBV5-8 to TRBJ2-7; D unresolved. This CDR3 contains 10 residues. V lost 4 bases and J lost 4, with 3 bases in between. Looked up from germline, CDR1 is SGHTS and CDR2 is YDEGEE. CDR3 bases: TGTGCCAGCAGCGTTTACGAGCAGTACTTC. This translates into CASSVYEQYF.

About this clone itself: The sample has other DNA sequences that encode this CDR3 too. The V call is TRBV5-1, the J call TRBJ1-3, with D possibly TRBD1 on 5 matching bases. Trimming shortened V by 0 bases and J by 2 bases, and 6 bases separated the two germline ends. The germline CDR1 and CDR2 sequences are SGHRS and YFSETQ. The CDR3 is 14 residues long. Written as DNA, the CDR3 is TGCGCCAGCAGCTTGGCAGGGACTGGAAACACCATATATTTT. Amino acid sequence: CASSLAGTGNTIYF.